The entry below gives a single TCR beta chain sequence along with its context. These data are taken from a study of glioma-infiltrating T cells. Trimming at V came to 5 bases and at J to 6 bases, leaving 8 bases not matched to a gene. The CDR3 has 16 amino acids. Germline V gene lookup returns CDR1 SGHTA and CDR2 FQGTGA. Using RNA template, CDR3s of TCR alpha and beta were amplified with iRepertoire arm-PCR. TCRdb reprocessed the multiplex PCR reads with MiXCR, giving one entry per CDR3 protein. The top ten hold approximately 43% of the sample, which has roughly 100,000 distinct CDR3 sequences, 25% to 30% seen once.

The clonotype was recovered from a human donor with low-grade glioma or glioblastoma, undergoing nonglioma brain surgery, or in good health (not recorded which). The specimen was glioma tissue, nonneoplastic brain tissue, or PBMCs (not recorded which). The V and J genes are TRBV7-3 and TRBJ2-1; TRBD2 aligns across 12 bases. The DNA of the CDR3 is TGTGCCAGCAGCGGAAAGCTAGCGGGGGGGGGCAATGAGCAGTTCTTC. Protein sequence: CASSGKLAGGGNEQFF.